These 19 T cell receptor beta chains originate from one sample sequenced in a study of identical twins. TCRdb re-called the 5' RACE reads through MiXCR, storing one row per CDR3 protein. Of about 250,000 distinct CDR3 sequences listed, more than 13% are singletons. The sample taken for sequencing was memory (CD45RO+) T cells sorted from blood. These TCRs come from a young woman in good health.

This clonotype was seen a handful of times. The chain has TRBV7-2 and TRBJ2-2; 8 bases line up with TRBD2. The J segment lost 6 bases and the V segment lost 2 bases, leaving 11 bases of the junction unmatched. The CDR3 totals 17 residues. Looked up from germline, CDR1 is SGHTA and CDR2 is FQGNSA. In nucleotides, the CDR3 is TGTGCCAGCAGCTTATACGGGACTAGAGTCTCCGCCGGGGAGCTGTTTTTT. This translates into CASSLYGTRVSAGELFF.

This clonotype was seen only a few times. This rearrangement joins TRBV27 to TRBJ1-2; D is undetermined. The CDR3 is 13 residues long. Germline CDR1 and CDR2: MNHEY and SMNVEV (reference sequence). V shed 6 bases and J shed 2 bases, with 10 bases lying between them. The CDR3 region is CASSAVLNYGYTF. The CDR3 DNA reads as TGTGCCAGCAGCGCCGTGCTAAACTATGGCTACACCTTC.

This clonotype was counted between two and nine times. The V call is TRBV5-1, the J call TRBJ1-4; 7 bases are a match to TRBD1. After removal of 2 bases from V and 4 bases from J, the junction contained 8 bases not matched to a gene. The germline CDR1 and CDR2 sequences are SGHRS and YFSETQ. The CDR3 is 16 amino acids. CDR3: CASSLGEGAHNEKLFF. The CDR3 DNA sequence: TGCGCCAGCAGCTTAGGTGAGGGGGCCCATAATGAAAAACTGTTTTTT.

The chain has TRBV29-1 and TRBJ1-5; a possible D gene is TRBD1 (6 bases). This CDR3 has 12 amino acids. V was pared by 5 bases and J by 6 bases, with 11 bases between. From germline, CDR1 is SQVTM and CDR2 ANQGSEA. The CDR3 here is CSVTTGSQPQHF. CDR3 in DNA: TGCAGCGTTACCACAGGGTCTCAGCCCCAGCATTTT. The full variable domain, in which reference TRBV29-1 and TRBJ1-5 provide the parts outside the CDR3, is SAVISQKPSRDICQRGTSLTIQCQVDSQVTMMFWYRQQPGQSLTLIATANQGSEATYESGFVIDKFPISRPNLTFSTLTVSNMSPEDSSIYLCSVTTGSQPQHFGDGTRLSIL.

The rearrangement joins TRBV3-1 to TRBJ2-1, with 7 bases fitting TRBD2. The CDR3 spans 16 residues. V lost 3 bases to trimming and J lost 5 bases; unmatched junction nucleotides: 10. CDR1 LGHDT and CDR2 YNNKEL come from the germline V gene (reference sequence). In nucleotides, the CDR3 is TGTGCCAGCAGCCAGCTGGGCAGCGGGGTCGACAATGAGCAGTTCTTC. Amino acids: CASSQLGSGVDNEQFF.

The V call is TRBV7-2, the J call TRBJ2-5; 9 nucleotides line up with TRBD2. CDR1 and CDR2 from the germline V gene are SGHTA and FQGNSA. The V segment lost 1 base and the J segment 7 bases; nucleotides outside the gene matches: 7. The CDR3 contains 15 residues. The CDR3: CASSLEAGGRVTQYF. As DNA, the CDR3 is TGTGCCAGCAGCTTAGAAGCGGGGGGCCGCGTGACCCAGTACTTC.

This chain joins TRBV20-1 and TRBJ1-5, with D unresolved. The CDR3 is 13 residues long. Between the trimmed V and J ends, which lost 6 bases and 5 bases, there was a span of 14 bases. Germline V gene data show CDR1 as DFQATT and CDR2 as SNEGSKA (reference sequence). In DNA, the CDR3 is TGCAGTGCCAAAGGGAGGGTTCATCAGCCCCAGCATTTT. This translates into CSAKGRVHQPQHF.

The chain is built from TRBV7-8 and TRBJ2-1, with 10 nucleotides matching TRBD2. Germline CDR1 is SGHVS and CDR2 is FQNEAQ. The trim removed 4 bases at V and 4 bases at J, leaving 4 bases unmatched. The CDR3 spans 15 residues. The CDR3 nucleotides read TGTGCCAGCAGCTCTGGACTAGCGGAATACAATGAGCAGTTCTTC. Amino acid sequence: CASSSGLAEYNEQFF.

This clonotype appeared a few times. This rearrangement joins TRBV5-1 to TRBJ2-1; 16 bases line up with TRBD2. V shed 6 bases, J shed 6 bases, and the junction held 6 bases outside the gene matches. Germline V gene sequence: CDR1 SGHRS, CDR2 YFSETQ. This CDR3 contains 16 residues. The CDR3 here is CASTRGLAGGANEQFF. For the CDR3, the DNA is TGCGCCAGCACCCGGGGACTAGCGGGGGGGGCCAATGAGCAGTTCTTC.

There are a few counts of this clonotype. V and J are TRBV11-2 and TRBJ2-3; no clear D gene. Per germline, CDR1 SGHAT and CDR2 FQNNGV. V lost 5 bases to trimming and J lost 5 bases, with 8 bases between them. The CDR3 spans 12 residues. CDR3 sequence (DNA): TGTGCCAGCAGCCGTTCTGGAGATACGCAGTATTTT. It is translated as CASSRSGDTQYF.

This clonotype was seen a handful of times. The chain combines TRBV9 with TRBJ2-7; D gene unclear. This CDR3 region has 16 residues. V gave up 0 bases and J gave up 2 bases, with 15 bases separating them. Germline loops: CDR1 SGDLS, CDR2 YYNGEE. The CDR3 loop reads CASSVGADLSAYEQYF. For the CDR3, the DNA is TGTGCCAGCAGCGTAGGGGCGGATCTTTCAGCCTACGAGCAGTACTTC.

The V call is TRBV11-2, the J call TRBJ2-4; 7 bases match TRBD2. The V gene end was trimmed by 2 bases and the J gene end by 6 bases; junction bases not matched to a gene: 4. Germline assignment: CDR1 SGHAT and CDR2 FQNNGV. The CDR3 has 14 amino acids. The CDR3 DNA reads as TGTGCCAGCAGCTTACTGGGAGGGCTAAACATTCAGTACTTC. Its translation: CASSLLGGLNIQYF.

This clonotype occurred many times. The chain joins TRBV12-3 or TRBV12-4 to TRBJ1-5, with D possibly TRBD1 on 5 matching bases. Between the trimmed V and J ends, which lost 1 base and 0 bases, there was a span of 7 bases. The CDR3 covers 15 residues. The CDR3 loop reads CASSLGDVSNQPQHF. CDR3 bases: TGTGCCAGCAGTTTAGGGGACGTTAGCAATCAGCCCCAGCATTTT.

This clonotype was detected only a few times. The chain joins TRBV11-1 to TRBJ2-6; 8 nucleotides agree with TRBD1. The CDR3 has 18 amino acids. The germline CDR1 and CDR2 sequences are SGHAT and FQDESV (reference sequence). The V segment lost 4 bases and the J segment 1 base; nucleotides outside the gene matches: 9. This CDR3 reads CASSSPRTGSSGANVLTF. In DNA form, the CDR3 reads TGTGCCAGCAGCTCCCCTCGGACAGGGTCATCTGGGGCCAACGTCCTGACTTTC. Full variable domain (missing parts from reference TRBV11-1 and TRBJ2-6): EAEVAQSPRYKITEKSQAVAFWCDPISGHATLYWYRQILGQGPELLVQFQDESVVDDSQLPKDRFSAERLKGVDSTLKIQPAELGDSAMYLCASSSPRTGSSGANVLTFGAGSRLTVL.

The table lists this clonotype with a few counts. The chain couples TRBV4-3 to TRBJ2-1; 8 bases fit TRBD2. The CDR3 consists of 16 residues. Trimming at V came to 0 bases and at J to 6 bases, leaving 7 bases not matched to a gene. CDR1 and CDR2 from the germline V gene are LGHNA and YSLEER. CDR3 residues: CASSQEGPLAGNEQFF. CDR3 sequence (DNA): TGCGCCAGCAGCCAAGAGGGTCCCCTAGCGGGCAATGAGCAGTTCTTC.

The chain carries TRBV21-1 and TRBJ2-2; TRBD2 was called by the table and not checked on the DNA. TRBV21-1 is a pseudogene segment. CDR3 size: 12 residues. Here the CDR3 DNA reads TGTGCCAGCAGCAAAGTAGCGGGGGAGCTGTTTTTT. It yields the protein CASSKVAGELFF.

This clonotype appeared a few times. The V call is TRBV20-1, the J call TRBJ2-3; 16 nucleotides agree with TRBD2. Germline V CDR1 and CDR2: DFQATT, SNEGSKA (reference sequence). V lost 4 bases to trimming and J lost 4 bases; unmatched junction nucleotides: 11. The CDR3 is 18 residues long. CDR3 DNA sequence: TGCAGTGCTATGCCCGGGACTAGCGGGGGGGGTTGGGCAGATACGCAGTATTTT. Translating gives CSAMPGTSGGGWADTQYF.

The chain uses TRBV29-1 and TRBJ2-5; D may match TRBD1 or TRBD2 (6 bases each). V was clipped by 7 bases and J by 7 bases, with 16 bases between them. This CDR3 spans 12 amino acids. Germline values: CDR1 SQVTM, CDR2 ANQGSEA. The DNA of the CDR3 is TGCAGCGGGGGGGACACCCTCGGGACCCAGTACTTC. It translates to CSGGDTLGTQYF.

The chain is built from TRBV11-2 and TRBJ2-2; 7 nucleotides agree with TRBD2. Trimming cost V 7 bases and J 0 bases; bases outside gene matches: 11. The CDR3 totals 17 residues. Germline lookup yields CDR1 SGHAT and CDR2 FQNNGV. CDR3 nucleotide sequence: TGTGCCAGCAATAACCCGCGGGGGACCTCGAACACCGGGGAGCTGTTTTTT. Its protein is CASNNPRGTSNTGELFF.